This paragraph reports one T cell receptor beta chain. Its target is not known. Use of 60 Vbeta and 13 Jbeta primers characterized the PCR. Repertoires were generated with immunoSEQ multiplex PCR, while TCRdb's copy carries only in-frame clones and drops some. The sample records 150,000 to 200,000 clones, 75% to 80% being singletons. The data belong to a study of cytomegalovirus exposure and HLA in healthy donors. Study outcomes and limitations: An analysis was carried out at a later point. It showed that HLA-associated TCR beta chains were more clonally expanded than equally common non-associated chains.

CDR1 and CDR2 (germline): MNHEY, SVGAGI. This CDR3 contains 15 residues. V dropped 4 bases and J dropped 13; count of bases not matched to a gene: 12. Every donor was a healthy person donating bone marrow. The sample taken for sequencing was PBMCs. This TCR was sampled from a woman aged 25 to 45 in good health and CMV-seropositive. The chain combines TRBV6-5 with TRBJ2-3; 12 positions match TRBD2. The CDR3 reads CASSSYTSGRPLEYF. The DNA for the CDR3 is TGTGCCAGCAGTTCTTATACTAGCGGGAGGCCCCTCGAGTATTTT.